This TCR beta chain was captured by sequencing in a study of blood T cells in healthy people across ages. With a J-beta primer mix and a sample-barcoded 5' primer, a second PCR ran roughly 6 to 11 cycles. TCRdb processed the 5' RACE reads anew with MiXCR; each CDR3 protein has one entry. The table includes about 970,000 distinct CDR3 sequences, 51% detected once. The germline CDR1 and CDR2 sequences are LGHDT and YNNKEL (reference sequence). The CDR3 consists of 12 residues. Trimming took 0 bases from V and 4 from J, leaving 4 bases between them. This clonotype turned up a few times. This rearrangement joins TRBV3-1 to TRBJ2-7; D unresolved. This clonotype was obtained from an older woman in good health. Input material: blood. CDR3: CASSQDEYEQYF. The CDR3 DNA follows: TGTGCCAGCAGCCAAGATGAGTACGAGCAGTACTTC.